The source of this T cell receptor (beta chain) is a study of CD8+ T cells in alopecia areata. Study summary: Tofacitinib continued for 6 to 18 months and was then withheld for 6 months.

Following RNA extraction, reverse transcription yielded cDNA that acted as the sequencing template. TCRdb's table, derived via immunoSEQ multiplex PCR, lists solely in-frame clones and lacks some. This sample has around 200,000 clones, with less than 65% found just once. Treatment reported: oral pan-JAK inhibitor, 5-10 mg twice daily. Study outcomes and limitations: Expanded CD8+ clones among the top 100, and scalp clonality, were significantly decreased by tofacitinib.

V was cut by 4 bases and J by 2 bases, with 14 bases left in between. CDR3 length: 15 residues. Germline V gene data show CDR1 as SGHRS and CDR2 as YFSETQ. Concerning this clone: Antigen: not known.

The chain employs TRBV5-1 and TRBJ2-3; weak D call: TRBD1 (6 bases). This material consisted of CD4+ T cells sorted from blood, taken at week 4, from a patient treated with tofacitinib. This TCR was recovered from a human donor with alopecia areata. The CDR3: CASSPLGGPTDTQYF. CDR3 DNA: TGCGCCAGCAGCCCTTTAGGGGGTCCCACAGATACGCAGTATTTT.